Below, 16 T cell receptor beta chains from the same sample are listed, as sequenced in a study of response to subunit inactivated influenza vaccine. TCRdb reanalysed the RT-PCR reads using MiXCR and keeps one entry per CDR3 protein. Of 650,000 to 700,000 distinct CDR3 sequences in the sample, approximately 14% are singletons; the top ten hold under 14%. The sample here was PBMCs from blood, taken roughly 12 days after vaccination. These receptors were taken from a man aged 45-60 years who received an inactivated influenza vaccine.

J is TRBJ2-7 and V is TRBV20-1, with D perhaps matching TRBD1 (5 bases). V shed 8 bases and J shed 9 bases, with 14 bases lying between them. There are 10 residues in the CDR3. The germline V gene encodes CDR1 DFQATT and CDR2 SNEGSKA (reference sequence). CDR3 sequence (DNA): TGCAGTCCCGTAGGGGTTCGGCAGTACTTC. This translates into CSPVGVRQYF.

The chain carries TRBV4-1 and TRBJ1-1; tentatively, D is TRBD1 (5 bases). CDR1 and CDR2 from the germline V gene are MGHRA and YSYEKL. The CDR3 is 15 residues long. V shed 0 bases and J shed 4 bases, with 12 bases lying between them. Written as DNA, the CDR3 is TGCGCCAGCAGCCAAGAGGAGGGGAGGTTCACTGAAGCTTTCTTT. Its protein is CASSQEEGRFTEAFF.

The rearrangement links TRBV11-3 to TRBJ2-1, with 11 bases matching TRBD2. Germline V gene lookup returns CDR1 SGHNT and CDR2 YENEEA. There are 17 residues in the CDR3. The V segment lost 5 bases and the J segment 4 bases; nucleotides outside the gene matches: 10. In nucleotides, the CDR3 is TGTGCCAGCAGCCCTAGGGGGTTAGCGGGGGGGTACAATGAGCAGTTCTTC. Encoded protein: CASSPRGLAGGYNEQFF. The full variable domain, rest sourced from reference TRBV11-3 and TRBJ2-1, is EAGVVQSPRYKIIEKKQPVAFWCNPISGHNTLYWYLQNLGQGPELLIRYENEEAVDDSQLPKDRFSAERLKGVDSTLKIQPAELGDSAVYLCASSPRGLAGGYNEQFFGPGTRLTVL.

In this sample, this clonotype turned up a few times. The V gene is TRBV5-1, the J gene TRBJ2-3, with 7 bases matching TRBD2. Trimming removed 4 bases from V and 2 bases from J; junction bases left unmatched: 10. The CDR3 spans 16 residues. In germline, CDR1 is SGHRS, CDR2 YFSETQ. The CDR3 here is CASSRGDYPNTDTQYF. DNA for the CDR3: TGCGCCAGCAGCCGAGGGGACTATCCTAACACAGATACGCAGTATTTT.

This clonotype was observed a few times. J is TRBJ2-1 and V is TRBV3-1, with 7 bases matching TRBD1. The CDR3 contains 15 residues. V trimming: 3 bases; J trimming: 5 bases; junction bases outside the gene matches: 7. CDR1 and CDR2 (germline): LGHDT, YNNKEL (reference sequence). The CDR3, as DNA: TGTGCCAGCAGCCACCCGGGACAGTTCCACAATGAGCAGTTCTTC. This codes for CASSHPGQFHNEQFF.

The chain recombines TRBV4-2 with TRBJ2-1; D remains ambiguous. The CDR3 spans 15 residues. V was pared by 1 base and J by 5 bases, with 12 bases between. CDR1 LGHNA and CDR2 YNFKEQ come from the germline V gene. CDR3 sequence: CASSQGFPTNNEQFF. CDR3 nucleotide sequence: TGTGCCAGCAGCCAAGGATTTCCTACAAACAATGAGCAGTTCTTC.

As DNA, the CDR3 is TGCGCCAGCAGCTTGGGAGGGGCCAAGATCGAGCAGTACTTC. This codes for CASSLGGAKIEQYF. The chain is built from TRBV5-1 and TRBJ2-7; D possibly matches TRBD1 or TRBD2 (5 bases each). Germline V CDR1 and CDR2: SGHRS, YFSETQ. Trimming cost V 0 bases and J 6 bases, with 13 bases left between them. The CDR3 runs to 14 residues.

This clonotype was observed many times. V usage is TRBV4-2 and J usage is TRBJ2-3, with TRBD1 matching over 7 bases. The CDR3 consists of 16 residues. Unmatched junction bases numbered 7, after V lost 0 bases and J lost 4 bases. Germline-derived CDR1 and CDR2 are LGHNA and YNFKEQ. CDR3: CASSQEVWQGADTQYF. The CDR3 DNA reads as TGTGCCAGCAGCCAAGAAGTTTGGCAGGGGGCAGATACGCAGTATTTT.

The chain joins TRBV28 to TRBJ2-1; 7 nucleotides match TRBD1. V lost 10 bases, J lost 4 bases, and 16 bases stayed unmatched. The CDR3 is 16 amino acids. Germline V gene sequence: CDR1 MDHEN, CDR2 SYDVKM. The CDR3, as DNA: TGTGCCACCGTAAACTCCGGGACAGCAAATTACAATGAGCAGTTCTTC. Amino acid sequence: CATVNSGTANYNEQFF.

This clonotype has a handful of counts. V gene TRBV15 combines with J gene TRBJ2-1; D might be TRBD1 or TRBD2, each matching 5 bases. The V gene lost 11 bases and the J gene lost 3 bases, with 23 bases spanning the gap. Germline V lookup: CDR1 LNHNV, CDR2 YYDKDF (reference sequence). This CDR3 is built from 16 residues. The CDR3 DNA is TGTGCCCTAACTAGGGGAAATCCTAAAGACTACAATGAGCAGTTCTTC. Translating gives CALTRGNPKDYNEQFF. The full variable domain, its missing parts supplied by reference TRBV15 and TRBJ2-1, is DAMVIQNPRYQVTQFGKPVTLSCSQTLNHNVMYWYQQKSSQAPKLLFHYYDKDFNNEADTPDNFQSRRPNTSFCFLDIRSPGLGDTAMYLCALTRGNPKDYNEQFFGPGTRLTVL.

V gene TRBV4-2 combines with J gene TRBJ2-7; D remains ambiguous. This CDR3 region has 12 residues. The germline gives CDR1 LGHNA, CDR2 YNFKEQ. Trimming removed 5 bases at V and 3 bases at J, with 8 bases between. DNA for the CDR3: TGTGCCAGCAGCTCCGACAACTACGAGCAGTACTTC. Translated: CASSSDNYEQYF.

This clonotype was found many times. The chain recombines TRBV20-1 with TRBJ2-7; 7 nucleotides match TRBD2. The V and J ends lost 0 bases and 9 bases, in that order; junction bases with no gene match: 8. The CDR3 consists of 13 residues. Germline CDR1 and CDR2: DFQATT and SNEGSKA (reference sequence). Written as DNA, the CDR3 is TGCAGTGCTAGAGACCAGGGAGGGGCTTGGCAGTACTTC. Translated, it gives CSARDQGGAWQYF.

This clonotype has a count of ten or more. The rearrangement links TRBV18 to TRBJ1-5, with TRBD1 identical over 7 bases. The CDR3 has 14 amino acids. Germline assignment: CDR1 KGHSH and CDR2 LQKENI. J lost 0 bases, V lost 4 bases, and 0 bases had no gene match. The CDR3 bases are TGTGCCAGCTCACGGGACAGTAGCAATCAGCCCCAGCATTTT. It specifies CASSRDSSNQPQHF.

In this sample, this clonotype turned up a few times. V is TRBV20-1 and J is TRBJ2-1; D may be TRBD1 or TRBD2 (5 bases each). This CDR3 is 14 amino acids long. The germline V and J ends were trimmed by 3 bases and 0 bases, with 9 bases remaining between them. CDR1 DFQATT and CDR2 SNEGSKA come from the germline V gene (reference sequence). The CDR3: CSASRGPSYNEQFF. The DNA of the CDR3 is TGCAGTGCTAGTAGGGGACCCTCCTACAATGAGCAGTTCTTC.

The CDR3 here is CASSETGTANTGELFF. The CDR3 nucleotides are TGTGCCAGCAGCGAGACCGGGACAGCGAACACCGGGGAGCTGTTTTTT. The gene calls are TRBV11-1 and TRBJ2-2, with TRBD1 identical over 7 bases. This CDR3 spans 16 amino acids. V lost 5 bases and J lost 0; bases outside the gene matches: 6. Per the germline V gene, CDR1 is SGHAT and CDR2 is FQDESV (reference sequence).

This clonotype has only a few counts. The chain recombines TRBV29-1 with TRBJ2-7; tentative D call: TRBD1 (6 bases). Germline CDR1 and CDR2: SQVTM and ANQGSEA. Trimming took 4 bases from V and 0 from J, leaving 10 bases between them. The CDR3 contains 13 residues. The CDR3 DNA follows: TGCAGCGTTGCAGGACAGTACTCCTACGAGCAGTACTTC. Translated, it gives CSVAGQYSYEQYF.